This TCR beta chain was obtained from a study of blood T cell repertoires in COVID-19. Background on the study: The United States, Italy and Spain supplied acute and convalescent COVID-19 samples.

Grouping used clinical history reported by participants in a survey and questionnaire. Symptom resolution, clearance, or two negative PCRs marked the recovered donors of Cohort 3. J lost 2 bases, V lost 5 bases, and 10 bases had no gene match. This CDR3 is built from 16 residues. CDR1 and CDR2 (germline): SQVTM, ANQGSEA. In the study's own analysis: Reference gene primers were amplified, and this amplification served to estimate nucleated cell counts. Libraries were prepared by immunoSEQ multiplex PCR; TCRdb keeps only in-frame clonotypes and omits some of them. V, J and clone size derive from that table, while D and trimming were established from the DNA sequence. The data hold some 300,000 clones, with 70% to 90% observed a single time.

The receptor comes from a woman in her 40s who had recovered from COVID-19. The chain couples TRBV29-1 to TRBJ2-5; 11 positions match TRBD2. Source material: PBMCs or T cells enriched from blood (not recorded which). The CDR3 region is CSVRLLLAGEQETQYF. In DNA form, the CDR3 reads TGCAGCGTTCGGCTGTTACTAGCGGGGGAACAAGAGACCCAGTACTTC.